Shown below are 6 T cell receptor beta chains from a single sample sequenced in a study of blood T cell repertoires in COVID-19. Data came from immunoSEQ multiplex PCR; TCRdb stores just in-frame clones and leaves some out. The sample holds approximately 170,000 clones; around 81% are singletons and the top ten take approximately 6%. Material: PBMCs or T cells enriched from blood (not recorded which). Receptor source: a man in his forties who had recovered from COVID-19.

Only one count was recorded for this clone. The rearrangement joins TRBV12-5 to TRBJ2-7; tentatively, D is TRBD2 (5 bases). CDR3 length: 17 residues. The V gene lost 0 bases and the J gene lost 0 bases, with 15 bases spanning the gap. CDR1 and CDR2 (germline): LGHNT, FRNRAP. The CDR3 bases are TGTGCTAGTGGTTTGGTACTCGGGGATCCTTACTCCTACGAGCAGTACTTC. It codes for CASGLVLGDPYSYEQYF.

This chain links TRBV9 with TRBJ2-1, with a tentative D call TRBD1 (5 bases). The ends were cut back, 4 bases at V and 10 bases at J, with 18 bases in the middle. CDR1 is SGDLS, CDR2 YYNGEE, per germline. This CDR3 has 14 residues. The chain's CDR3 is CASSPRQTSREQFF. CDR3 DNA: TGTGCCAGCAGCCCGAGACAGACGTCCAGAGAGCAGTTCTTC. Complete variable domain (other parts from reference TRBV9 and TRBJ2-1): DSGVTQTPKHLITATGQRVTLRCSPRSGDLSVYWYQQSLDQGLQFLIQYYNGEERAKGNILERFSAQQFPDLHSELNLSSLELGDSALYFCASSPRQTSREQFFGPGTRLTVL.

The chain has TRBV10-1 and TRBJ2-3; D remains ambiguous. The CDR3 runs 14 residues. V was shortened by 3 bases and J by 5 bases, with 12 bases between the two germline ends. Germline V gives CDR1 WNHNN, CDR2 SYGVQD (reference sequence). CDR3 loop: CASSDSGNLDTQYF. The CDR3 bases are TGCGCCAGCAGTGATTCAGGAAATTTAGATACGCAGTATTTT.

The chain recombines TRBV6-5 with TRBJ1-2, with D uncertain. The V end lost 6 bases, the J end lost 7 bases, and 15 bases lay between the germline ends. The CDR3 has 13 residues. Germline CDR1 and CDR2: MNHEY and SVGAGI. The CDR3 protein is CASRKGGLAGYTF. The CDR3 coding sequence is TGTGCCAGCAGGAAGGGAGGGCTCGCTGGCTACACCTTC.

This clone was recorded once. The J gene is TRBJ2-3, the V gene TRBV30, with D tentatively TRBD2 (6 bases). The CDR3 consists of 12 residues. The germline V gene has CDR1 GTSNPN and CDR2 SVGIG (reference sequence). The ends were cut back, 8 bases at V and 4 bases at J, with 13 bases in the middle. The CDR3 spells CARRGVADTQYF. The CDR3 DNA sequence: TGTGCCAGGCGCGGGGTCGCAGATACGCAGTATTTT.

In DNA form, the CDR3 reads TGTGCCAGCAGTCTACTAGCGGGGGTTCAAGAGACCCAGTACTTC. This translates into CASSLLAGVQETQYF. The V and J genes are TRBV6-5 and TRBJ2-5; TRBD2 matches 11 bases. CDR3 length equals 15 residues. Per germline, CDR1 MNHEY and CDR2 SVGAGI. With 5 bases clipped from V and 2 bases from J, the junction kept 4 bases outside the gene matches.